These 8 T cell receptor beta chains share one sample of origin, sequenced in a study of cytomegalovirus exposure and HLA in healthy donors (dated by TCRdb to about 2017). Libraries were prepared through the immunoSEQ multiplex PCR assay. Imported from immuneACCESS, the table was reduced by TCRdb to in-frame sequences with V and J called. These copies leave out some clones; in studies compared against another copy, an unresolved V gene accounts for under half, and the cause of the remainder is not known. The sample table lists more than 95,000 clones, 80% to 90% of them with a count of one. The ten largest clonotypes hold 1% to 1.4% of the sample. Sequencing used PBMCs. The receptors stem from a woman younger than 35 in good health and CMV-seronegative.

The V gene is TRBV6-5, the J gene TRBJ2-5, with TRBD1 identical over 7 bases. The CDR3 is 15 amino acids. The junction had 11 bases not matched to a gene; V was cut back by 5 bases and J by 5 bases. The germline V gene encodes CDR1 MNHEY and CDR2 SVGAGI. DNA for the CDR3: TGTGCCAGCAGTCATACAGGGGCTTTGGGGGAGACCCAGTACTTC. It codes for CASSHTGALGETQYF.

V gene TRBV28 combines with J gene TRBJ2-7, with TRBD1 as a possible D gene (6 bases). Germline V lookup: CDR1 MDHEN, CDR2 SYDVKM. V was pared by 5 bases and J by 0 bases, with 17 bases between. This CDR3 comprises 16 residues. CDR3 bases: TGTGCCAGCAGTCCGAGACTACAGGGTAGCTCCTACGAGCAGTACGTC. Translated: CASSPRLQGSSYEQYV.

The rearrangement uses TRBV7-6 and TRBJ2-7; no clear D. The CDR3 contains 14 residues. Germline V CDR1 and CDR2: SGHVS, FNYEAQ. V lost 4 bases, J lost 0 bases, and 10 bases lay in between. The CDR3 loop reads CASSSGPDSYEQYV. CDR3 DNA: TGTGCCAGCAGCTCCGGACCGGACTCCTACGAGCAGTACGTC.

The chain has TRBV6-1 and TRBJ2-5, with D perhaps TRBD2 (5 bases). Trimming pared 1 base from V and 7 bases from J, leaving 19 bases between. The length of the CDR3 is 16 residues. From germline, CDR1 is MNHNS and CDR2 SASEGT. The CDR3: CASSEGGGGAAVTQYF. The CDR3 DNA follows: TGTGCCAGCAGTGAAGGAGGAGGAGGAGCAGCAGTGACCCAGTACTTC.

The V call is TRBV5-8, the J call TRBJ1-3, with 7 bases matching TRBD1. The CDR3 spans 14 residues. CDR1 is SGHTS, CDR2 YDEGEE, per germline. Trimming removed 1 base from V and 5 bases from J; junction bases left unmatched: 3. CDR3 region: CASSLTDRRNTIYF. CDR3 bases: TGTGCCAGCAGCTTGACGGACAGGCGAAACACCATATATTTT.

CDR3 in amino acids: CSASPSREAFF. CDR3 coding DNA: TGCAGTGCTTCTCCGTCGCGTGAAGCTTTCTTT. This chain joins TRBV20-1 and TRBJ1-1; the D is unclear. Trimming pared 5 bases from V and 7 bases from J, leaving 11 bases between. Looked up from germline, CDR1 is DFQATT and CDR2 is SNEGSKA (reference sequence). CDR3 length: 11 amino acids.

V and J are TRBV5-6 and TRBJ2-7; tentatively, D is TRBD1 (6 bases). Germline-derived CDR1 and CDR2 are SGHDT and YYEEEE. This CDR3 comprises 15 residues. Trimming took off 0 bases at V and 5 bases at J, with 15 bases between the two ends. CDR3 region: CASSLDRAVHDEQYF. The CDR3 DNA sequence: TGTGCCAGCAGCTTGGACAGGGCGGTCCACGACGAGCAGTACTTC.

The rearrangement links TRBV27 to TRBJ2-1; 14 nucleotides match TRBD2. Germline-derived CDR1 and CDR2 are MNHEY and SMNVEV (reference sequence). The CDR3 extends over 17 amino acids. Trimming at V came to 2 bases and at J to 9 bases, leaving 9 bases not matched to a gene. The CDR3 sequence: CASSLGTSGGPGGEQFF. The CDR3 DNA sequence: TGTGCCAGCAGTTTAGGGACTAGCGGGGGCCCGGGGGGTGAGCAGTTCTTC.